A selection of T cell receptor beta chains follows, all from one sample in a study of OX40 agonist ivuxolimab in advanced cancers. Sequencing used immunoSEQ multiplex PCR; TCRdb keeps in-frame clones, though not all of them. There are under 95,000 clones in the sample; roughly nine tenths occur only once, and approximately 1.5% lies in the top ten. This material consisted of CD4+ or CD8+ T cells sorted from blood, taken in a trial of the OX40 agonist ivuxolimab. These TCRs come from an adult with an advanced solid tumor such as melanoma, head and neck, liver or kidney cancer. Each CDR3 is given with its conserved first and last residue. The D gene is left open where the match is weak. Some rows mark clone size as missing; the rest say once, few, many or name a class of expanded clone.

TGTGCCAGTAGCCTAAGACTCTTTTCGGATCAGCCCCAGCATTTT	CASSLRLFSDQPQHF	few	TRBJ1-5	-	TRBV19
TGTGCCATCAGTGAAGGGTCCTACGAGCAGTACTTC	CAISEGSYEQYF	-	TRBJ2-7	-	TRBV10-3
TGTGCCAGCAGCTCCCTTATGTCGGGTGAAGCCAAAAACATTCAGTACTTC	CASSSLMSGEAKNIQYF	-	TRBJ2-4	-	TRBV13
TGCGCCAGCAGCATACGACAGAGCTCCTACGAGCAGTACTTC	CASSIRQSSYEQYF	-	TRBJ2-7	-	TRBV5-1
TGTGCCAGCAGTGCCTTGGGACAAACCTTTTACCCCGCCTATGGCTACACCTTC	CASSALGQTFYPAYGYTF	-	TRBJ1-2	-	TRBV6-1
TGTGCCAGCAGTTTTCCAGGGGGCAACAGCAATCAGCCCCAGCATTTT	CASSFPGGNSNQPQHF	-	TRBJ1-5	TRBD1	TRBV6-6
TGTGCCAGCAGCTTAGAGGCAGGGGACTGGTACTTC	CASSLEAGDWYF	-	TRBJ2-7	-	TRBV7-9
TGTGCCAGCAGCTTATCACTAGGGGGTACGCAGTATTTT	CASSLSLGGTQYF	-	TRBJ2-3	-	TRBV7-3
TGTGCCAGCAGTTTGGTCTTCCAAGTAGCCAAAAACATTCAGTACTTC	CASSLVFQVAKNIQYF	once	TRBJ2-4	-	TRBV28
TGCAGCGTTACTAGTGGTGGGGCGTACGAGCAGTACTTC	CSVTSGGAYEQYF	-	TRBJ2-7	-	TRBV29-1
TGTGCCAGTATCCCGGGGGGCTCCTCGACAGGGGGGCACTTCTATGGCTACACCTTC	CASIPGGSSTGGHFYGYTF	-	TRBJ1-2	TRBD1	TRBV19
TGTGCTAGTGGTTTGGAGGTGGCCCAGTACTTC	CASGLEVAQYF	-	TRBJ2-5	-	TRBV12-5
TGTGCCAGCAGCTTTTTCGGGGGGCCCACCACAGATACGCAGTATTTT	CASSFFGGPTTDTQYF	many	TRBJ2-3	-	TRBV7-3
TGCGCCAGCAGCCCCGGGAAGACTAGCGGGGGGGCCCCAGATACGCAGTATTTT	CASSPGKTSGGAPDTQYF	few	TRBJ2-3	TRBD2	TRBV4-3
TGTGCCAGCAGTTCCGCCAGGGGGATCTATGGCTACACCTTC	CASSSARGIYGYTF	-	TRBJ1-2	TRBD1	TRBV28
TGTGCCAGCAGTTCAGTACTCGAGCAGTTCTTC	CASSSVLEQFF	-	TRBJ2-1	-	TRBV6-1
TGTGCCAGCAGCCCGGGGGTCGTCGGGGCCAACGTCCTGACTTTC	CASSPGVVGANVLTF	-	TRBJ2-6	-	TRBV7-3
TGTGCCAGTAACCTTCATCCTGGGACAGAAGGCAATCAGCCCCAGCATTTT	CASNLHPGTEGNQPQHF	-	TRBJ1-5	TRBD1	TRBV19
TGTGCCAGCAGTCAAGCGGGGGGGCTCGAGCAGTACTTC	CASSQAGGLEQYF	-	TRBJ2-7	TRBD2	TRBV27
TGTGCCAGCAGCGTGGAGGGTTACGGGGAGCTGTTTTTT	CASSVEGYGELFF	-	TRBJ2-2	-	TRBV9
TGTGCCAGCAGCCAGGACAGTAATCAGCCCCAGCATTTT	CASSQDSNQPQHF	-	TRBJ1-5	-	TRBV5-5
TGTGCCAGCACCCCGGGACAGATAAACAATGAGCAGTTCTTC	CASTPGQINNEQFF	-	TRBJ2-1	TRBD1	TRBV9
TGTGCCAGCAGCTTAGGAGTGTTTAGATACTCTGGGGCCAACGTCCTGACTTTC	CASSLGVFRYSGANVLTF	-	TRBJ2-6	-	TRBV7-2
TGTGCCAGCGACAGGGTTGGAGGACTAGCGGACTACGAGCAGTACTTC	CASDRVGGLADYEQYF	-	TRBJ2-7	TRBD2	TRBV2
TGTGCCAGCAGCCGAGGGACGGAATATGGCTACACCTTC	CASSRGTEYGYTF	once	TRBJ1-2	-	TRBV5-4
TGTGCCAGTAGACTCCGGGACAGGGGGTCTGAAGCTTTCTTT	CASRLRDRGSEAFF	-	TRBJ1-1	TRBD1	TRBV19
TGTGCCAGTATGCCCCGAGGAGCAGATACGCAGTATTTT	CASMPRGADTQYF	-	TRBJ2-3	-	TRBV19
TGTGCCAGTAGTATGTGGGGCAAAGAGACCCAGTACTTC	CASSMWGKETQYF	-	TRBJ2-5	-	TRBV19
TGTGCCAGCAGGCAGGGGGGGGCTAATGAAAAACTGTTTTTT	CASRQGGANEKLFF	-	TRBJ1-4	TRBD1	TRBV2
TGTGCCTGGAGTGTTGGCAGAAATCAGCCCCAGCATTTT	CAWSVGRNQPQHF	-	TRBJ1-5	-	TRBV30
TGTGCCAGCAGCTTATCATGGACAGGGGGGAGCGAGCAGTACTTC	CASSLSWTGGSEQYF	-	TRBJ2-7	TRBD1	TRBV11-3
TGTGCCAGCAGCAGCCCGGGACAGTATGGCTACACCTTC	CASSSPGQYGYTF	-	TRBJ1-2	TRBD1	TRBV6-5
TGTGCCAGCAGCTTAGATTCCGGCGGGGGGGTGTACGAGCAGTACTTC	CASSLDSGGGVYEQYF	-	TRBJ2-7	TRBD2	TRBV7-2
TGTGCCAGCTCCGATACTGCGGGGGCAAACATTCAGTACTTC	CASSDTAGANIQYF	-	TRBJ2-4	-	TRBV18
TGTGCCACCACCCCCAACCGGGACAGCAAGAGGGAGCAGTACTTC	CATTPNRDSKREQYF	-	TRBJ2-7	TRBD1	TRBV19